The clone carrying this T cell receptor (beta chain) was observed a handful of times. The antigen is undetermined. This entry is derived from a study of T cell responses to AZD1222 COVID-19 vaccine. Findings and caveats of the study: Breadth and depth of Spike-specific TCRs rose after two AZD1222 doses. The donor group comprised mostly white British people and more females; the analysis possibly underestimated clonal diversity. All repertoire sampling was performed exclusively after the peak T cell response.

Doses given second, at about 4 or about 12 weeks, were pooled. Data came from immunoSEQ multiplex PCR; TCRdb stores just in-frame clones and leaves some out. The data hold under 150,000 clones, with approximately 88% observed a single time. The V gene lost 4 bases and the J gene lost 0 bases, with 11 bases spanning the gap. The CDR3 contains 16 residues. Germline V gives CDR1 SGDLS, CDR2 YYNGEE. The sequence was obtained from an adult who received the AZD1222 COVID-19 vaccine. This chain uses TRBV9 with TRBJ1-6, with unresolved D. The specimen was peripheral blood, collected 28 days after the second AZD1222 dose. This chain's CDR3 is CASSPFSSSYNSPLHF. The CDR3 DNA follows: TGTGCCAGCAGCCCTTTTTCCAGCTCCTATAATTCACCCCTCCACTTT.